This T cell receptor beta chain was sequenced for a study of T cells after yellow fever vaccination. TCRdb analysed the 5' RACE reads with MiXCR anew, one entry per CDR3 protein. The sample carries a few hundred thousand distinct CDR3 sequences, 8.5% to 10% recorded once. This CDR3 is 18 amino acids long. Germline V gene sequence: CDR1 MNHEY, CDR2 SVGAGI. After removal of 1 base from V and 0 bases from J, the junction contained 7 bases not matched to a gene. This receptor was taken from a man younger than 35 who received the YFV17D yellow fever vaccine. This chain links TRBV6-5 with TRBJ2-3, with TRBD1 identical over 10 bases. Sequences were derived from CD4+ T cells sorted from PBMCs, sampled 5 days after the yellow fever booster vaccination. The CDR3 reads CASSYFKRTGGSTDTQYF. CDR3 nucleotide sequence: TGTGCCAGCAGTTACTTTAAAAGGACAGGGGGAAGCACAGATACGCAGTATTTT.